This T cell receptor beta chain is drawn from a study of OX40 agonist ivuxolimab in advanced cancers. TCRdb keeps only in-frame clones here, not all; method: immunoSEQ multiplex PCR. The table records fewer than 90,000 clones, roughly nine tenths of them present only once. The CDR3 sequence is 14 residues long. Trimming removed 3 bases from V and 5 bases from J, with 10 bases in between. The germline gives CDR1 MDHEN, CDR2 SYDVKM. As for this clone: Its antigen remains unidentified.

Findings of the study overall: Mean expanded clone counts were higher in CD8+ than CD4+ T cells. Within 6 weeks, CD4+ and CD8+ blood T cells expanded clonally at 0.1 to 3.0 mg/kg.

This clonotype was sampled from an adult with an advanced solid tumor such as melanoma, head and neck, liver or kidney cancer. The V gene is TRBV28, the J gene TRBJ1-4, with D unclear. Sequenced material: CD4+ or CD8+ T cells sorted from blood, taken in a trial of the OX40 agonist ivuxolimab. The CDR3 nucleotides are TGTGCCAGCAGTTTTTGGACGGGAAATGAAAAACTGTTTTTT. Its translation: CASSFWTGNEKLFF.